This T cell receptor (beta chain) derives from a study of identical twins. At least ten counts were recorded for this clonotype. Antigen specificity is unknown. Findings and limits, study-wide: Part of the zero-insertion signal could reflect confounding by invariant MAIT and iNKT cells. Cord blood beta clonotypes present at high abundance carried fewer insertions; no such pattern appeared in memory repertoires. Beta out-of-frame twin sharing showed a weaker excess.

Template switching supplied a universal primer site; unique molecular identifiers were carried on the cDNA. TCRdb re-derived calls from the 5' RACE reads in MiXCR, one entry per CDR3 protein. Of 700,000 or so distinct CDR3 sequences detected, over 8.5% appear once; the ten largest clones hold about 0.98%. From germline, CDR1 is LNHNV and CDR2 YYDKDF (reference sequence). This CDR3 comprises 16 residues. Unmatched junction bases numbered 2, after V lost 1 base and J lost 5 bases. These data were also filed under a second study, of yellow fever vaccine responses in identical twins.

The rearrangement uses TRBV15 and TRBJ2-2; 12 positions match TRBD2. Sequencing used PBMCs. This clonotype was sampled from a woman between 18 and 29 years old in good health. The CDR3 sequence is CATSRGLAGETGELFF. The CDR3 DNA sequence: TGTGCCACCAGCAGAGGACTAGCGGGAGAAACCGGGGAGCTGTTTTTT.